This T cell receptor (beta chain) was recorded in a study of T cell changes during pregnancy in multiple sclerosis (dated by TCRdb to between 2018 and 2021). About the study as a whole: The study looked at changes in the T cell repertoire across pregnancy in women with multiple sclerosis.

Note on this clone: Its target antigen remains unknown. Per-base quality was not reported, and no clone a single base away is much larger than it.

The germline V gene encodes CDR1 SGHTA and CDR2 FQGTGA. The junction carries 11 bases between V and J, which are trimmed by 2 bases and 6 bases respectively. The CDR3 numbers 13 residues from cysteine through phenylalanine. Here the CDR3 DNA is all that survives: 39 bases in frame from base 1. Receptor amplification or capture employed the immunoSEQ multiplex PCR assay. Held by TCRdb, this immuneACCESS table contains in-frame sequences only and omits some clones. Under half of the omission traces to an unresolved V gene where checked; the cause of the rest is unknown. This sample lists 70,000 or so clones; around 90% were detected once. The top ten clones comprise under 0.3% of the sample.

This specimen was CD4+ T cells from peripheral blood mononuclear cells, taken after pregnancy. This chain is built from TRBV7-3 and TRBJ2-7, and perhaps TRBD2 as D gene, on 6 matching bases. This TCR was recovered from a female donor with multiple sclerosis, enrolled in a pregnancy study. The CDR3 reads as follows: CASSLVGGIEQYF. DNA sequence: TGTGCCAGCAGCTTAGTTGGCGGGATCGAGCAGTACTTC.